Described below is a single T cell receptor (beta chain) sequence and its context. As yet, its antigen is unknown. This entry comes from a study of OX40 agonist ivuxolimab in advanced cancers. Study as a whole: Averaging roughly 60 years in age, with a range of roughly 23 to 80, the cohort was around 87% male. Whole-study findings and limits: Among T cells, CD8+ cells averaged more expanded clones than CD4+ cells.

The method was immunoSEQ multiplex PCR; TCRdb's version includes in-frame clones alone and lacks a portion of them. Seen here are 45,000 to 65,000 clones, about 88% observed once, and the top ten hold 5.5% to 8.5%. The receptor was derived from an adult with an advanced solid tumor such as melanoma, head and neck, liver or kidney cancer. The source material was CD4+ or CD8+ T cells sorted from blood, sampled in a trial of the OX40 agonist ivuxolimab.

Here the CDR3 reads CASSLWQINQPQHF. Written as DNA, the CDR3 is TGTGCCAGCAGTTTATGGCAGATCAATCAGCCCCAGCATTTT. The J gene is TRBJ1-5, the V gene TRBV28; D gene uncertain. V was trimmed by 0 bases and J by 3 bases, leaving 6 bases between them. The CDR3 totals 14 residues. Germline CDR1 reads MDHEN; CDR2 reads SYDVKM.